The 2 T cell receptor beta chains below come from one sample, sequenced in a study of T cell changes during pregnancy in multiple sclerosis. Data came from immunoSEQ multiplex PCR; TCRdb stores just in-frame clones and leaves some out. The sample has about 76,000 clones, 85% to 95% seen once; the top ten hold 2.5% to 3%. The specimen was peripheral blood, collected in the second trimester of pregnancy. The receptor source for this set is a female donor with multiple sclerosis, enrolled in a pregnancy study.

This chain links TRBV6-1 with TRBJ2-7; 7 bases are a match to TRBD2. With V trimmed by 10 bases and J by 9 bases, 9 bases remained unmatched. Germline V gives CDR1 MNHNS, CDR2 SASEGT. CDR3 size: 11 residues. The CDR3 region has the DNA TGTGCCACGTTGACTGGGGAGGGGCAGTACTTC. Protein: CATLTGEGQYF.

This rearrangement joins TRBV10-3 to TRBJ2-7, with TRBD2 as a possible D gene (7 bases). CDR3 size: 15 residues. Trimming removed 3 bases at V and 6 bases at J, with 18 bases between. Germline V gene data show CDR1 as ENHRY and CDR2 as SYGVKD. CDR3 DNA sequence: TGTGCCATCAGTGACCCGGACGGGGGGCCCTCCGAGCAGTACTTC. This codes for CAISDPDGGPSEQYF.